The subject of this entry is one T cell receptor beta chain. Its antigen is unidentified. The sample comes from a study of T cell responses to AZD1222 COVID-19 vaccine. General study points: Clonal diversity was possibly underestimated, and the donors were mostly white British, with more females.

Clones were sequenced by immunoSEQ multiplex PCR, and TCRdb holds only the in-frame ones, with some missing. The sample includes approximately 150,000 clones, 90% of them seen just once. The CDR3 has 14 amino acids. V was clipped by 1 base and J by 1 base, with 6 bases between them. The germline V gene has CDR1 SGHDT and CDR2 YYEEEE. The source is an adult in good health. The sequencing here drew on peripheral blood, taken on day 0 of AZD1222 vaccination. The chain uses TRBV5-6 and TRBJ1-3, with a tentative D call TRBD1 (5 bases). Here the CDR3 reads CASSLWGSGNTIYF. The CDR3 DNA reads TGTGCCAGCAGCTTGTGGGGGTCTGGAAACACCATATATTTT.